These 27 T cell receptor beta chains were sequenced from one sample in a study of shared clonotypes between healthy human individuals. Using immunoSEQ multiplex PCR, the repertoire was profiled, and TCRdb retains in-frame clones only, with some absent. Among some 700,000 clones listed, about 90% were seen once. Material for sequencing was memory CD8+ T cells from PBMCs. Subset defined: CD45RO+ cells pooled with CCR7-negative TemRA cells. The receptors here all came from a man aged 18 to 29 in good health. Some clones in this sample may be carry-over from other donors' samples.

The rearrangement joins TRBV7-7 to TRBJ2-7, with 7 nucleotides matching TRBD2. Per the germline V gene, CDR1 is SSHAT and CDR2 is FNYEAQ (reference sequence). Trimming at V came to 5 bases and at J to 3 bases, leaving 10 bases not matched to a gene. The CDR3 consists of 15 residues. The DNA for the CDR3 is TGTGCCAGCAGCCCAGGGAGGGGCCACGGCTACGAGCAGTACTTC. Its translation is CASSPGRGHGYEQYF.

The CDR3 loop reads CASSPGSVGQYF. In nucleotides, the CDR3 is TGTGCCAGCAGCCCCGGGTCTGTGGGGCAGTACTTC. The J gene is TRBJ2-7, the V gene TRBV7-8; unclear D gene. The ends were cut back, 5 bases at V and 9 bases at J, with 14 bases in the middle. CDR3 length equals 12 residues. Germline V lookup: CDR1 SGHVS, CDR2 FQNEAQ. Variable domain in full (rest from reference TRBV7-8 and TRBJ2-7): GAGVSQSPRYKVAKRGQDVALRCDPISGHVSLFWYQQALGQGPEFLTYFQNEAQLDKSGLPSDRFFAERPEGSVSTLKIQRTQQEDSAVYLCASSPGSVGQYFGPGTRLTVT.

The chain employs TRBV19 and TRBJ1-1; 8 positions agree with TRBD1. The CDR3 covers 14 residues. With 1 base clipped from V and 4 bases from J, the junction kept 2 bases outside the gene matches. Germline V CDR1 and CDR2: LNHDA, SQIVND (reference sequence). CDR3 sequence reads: CASSIVTGATEAFF. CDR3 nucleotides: TGTGCCAGTAGTATAGTGACAGGGGCCACTGAAGCTTTCTTT. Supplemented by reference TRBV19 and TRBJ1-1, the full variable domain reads DGGITQSPKYLFRKEGQNVTLSCEQNLNHDAMYWYRQDPGQGLRLIYYSQIVNDFQKGDIAEGYSVSREKKESFPLTVTSAQKNPTAFYLCASSIVTGATEAFFGQGTRLTVV.

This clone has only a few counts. The CDR3 DNA sequence: TGCAGCGTAACAGGGTTTACTGAAGCTTTCTTT. Amino acid sequence: CSVTGFTEAFF. The J gene is TRBJ1-1, the V gene TRBV29-1; D possibly corresponds to TRBD1 (6 bases). Germline V gene sequence: CDR1 SQVTM, CDR2 ANQGSEA. Trimming removed 6 bases at V and 5 bases at J, with 10 bases between. This CDR3 comprises 11 residues.

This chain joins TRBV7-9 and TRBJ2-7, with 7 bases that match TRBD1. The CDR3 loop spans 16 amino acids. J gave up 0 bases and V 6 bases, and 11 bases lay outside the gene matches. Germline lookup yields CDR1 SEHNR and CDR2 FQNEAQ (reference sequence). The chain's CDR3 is CASRGIGGYHSYEQYF. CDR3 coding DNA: TGTGCCAGCAGAGGAATAGGGGGCTACCACTCCTACGAGCAGTACTTC.

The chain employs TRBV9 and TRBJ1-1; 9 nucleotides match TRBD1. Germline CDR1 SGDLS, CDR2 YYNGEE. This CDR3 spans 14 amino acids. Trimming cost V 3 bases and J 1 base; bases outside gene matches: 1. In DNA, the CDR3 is TGTGCCAGCAGCGAGGGACAGGGGAACACTGAAGCTTTCTTT. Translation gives CASSEGQGNTEAFF.

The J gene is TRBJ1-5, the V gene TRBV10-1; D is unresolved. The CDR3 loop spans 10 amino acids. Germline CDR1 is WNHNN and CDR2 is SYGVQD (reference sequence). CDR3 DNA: TGCGTCGCCCCGAATCAGCCCCAGCATTTT. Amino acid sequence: CVAPNQPQHF.

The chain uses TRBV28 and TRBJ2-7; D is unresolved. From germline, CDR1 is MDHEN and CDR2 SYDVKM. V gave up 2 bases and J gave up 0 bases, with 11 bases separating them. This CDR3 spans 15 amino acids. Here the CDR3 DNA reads TGTGCCAGCAGTTTAGGACCCGGTAGCTCCTACGAGCAGTACTTC. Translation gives CASSLGPGSSYEQYF.

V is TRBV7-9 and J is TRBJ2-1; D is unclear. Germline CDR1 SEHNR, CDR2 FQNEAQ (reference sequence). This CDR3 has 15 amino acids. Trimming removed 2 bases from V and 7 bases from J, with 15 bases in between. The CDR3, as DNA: TGTGCCAGCAGCTTACGCGTGGCGGAGTTGAATGAGCAGTTCTTC. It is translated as CASSLRVAELNEQFF.

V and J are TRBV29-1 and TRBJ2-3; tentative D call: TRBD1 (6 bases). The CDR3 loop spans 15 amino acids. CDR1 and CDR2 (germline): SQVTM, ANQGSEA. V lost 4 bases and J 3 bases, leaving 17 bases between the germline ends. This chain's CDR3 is CSVVTGQRVTDTQYF. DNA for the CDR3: TGCAGCGTTGTAACCGGACAGAGGGTTACAGATACGCAGTATTTT.

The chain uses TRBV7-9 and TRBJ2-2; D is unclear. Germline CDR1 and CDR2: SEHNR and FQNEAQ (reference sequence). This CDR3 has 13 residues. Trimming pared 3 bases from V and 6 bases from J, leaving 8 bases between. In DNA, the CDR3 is TGTGCCAGCAGCTTGTTGGCCGCCGGGGAGCTGTTTTTT. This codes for CASSLLAAGELFF. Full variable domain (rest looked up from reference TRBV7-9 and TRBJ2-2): DTGVSQNPRHKITKRGQNVTFRCDPISEHNRLYWYRQTLGQGPEFLTYFQNEAQLEKSRLLSDRFSAERPKGSFSTLEIQRTEQGDSAMYLCASSLLAAGELFFGEGSRLTVL.

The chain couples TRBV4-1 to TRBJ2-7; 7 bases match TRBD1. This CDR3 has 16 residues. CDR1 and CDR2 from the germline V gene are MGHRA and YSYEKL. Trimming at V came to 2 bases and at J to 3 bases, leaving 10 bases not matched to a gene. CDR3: CASSQSQGVKNYEQYF. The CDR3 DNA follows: TGCGCCAGCAGCCAATCGCAGGGGGTCAAGAACTACGAGCAGTACTTC.

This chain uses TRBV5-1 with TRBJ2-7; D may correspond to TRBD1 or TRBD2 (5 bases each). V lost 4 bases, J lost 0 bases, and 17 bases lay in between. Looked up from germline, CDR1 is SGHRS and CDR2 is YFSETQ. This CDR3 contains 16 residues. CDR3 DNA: TGCGCCAGCAGCGCGACTCACGGGGCTAGCTCCTACGAGCAGTACTTC. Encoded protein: CASSATHGASSYEQYF.

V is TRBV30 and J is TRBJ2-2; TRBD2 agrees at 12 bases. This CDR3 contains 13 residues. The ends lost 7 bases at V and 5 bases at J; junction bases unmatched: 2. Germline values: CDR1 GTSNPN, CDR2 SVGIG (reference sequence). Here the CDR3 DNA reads TGTGCCTATACTAGCGGGAGGACCGGGGAGCTGTTTTTT. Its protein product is CAYTSGRTGELFF.

As DNA, the CDR3 is TGCGCCAGCAGCTTGACTAGTACCCTAGCGGACCCAACCAGGGAGACCCAGTACTTC. Residues: CASSLTSTLADPTRETQYF. The chain uses TRBV5-1 and TRBJ2-5; TRBD2 matches 7 bases. V gave up 1 base and J gave up 5 bases; unmatched junction bases: 20. Germline CDR1 and CDR2: SGHRS and YFSETQ. This CDR3 comprises 19 residues.

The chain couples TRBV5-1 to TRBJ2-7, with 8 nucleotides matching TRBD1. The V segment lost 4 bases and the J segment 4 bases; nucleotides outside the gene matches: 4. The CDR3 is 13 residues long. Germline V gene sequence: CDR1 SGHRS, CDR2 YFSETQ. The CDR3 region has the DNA TGCGCCAGCAGCGTTCGGACAGGGTACGAGCAGTACTTC. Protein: CASSVRTGYEQYF.

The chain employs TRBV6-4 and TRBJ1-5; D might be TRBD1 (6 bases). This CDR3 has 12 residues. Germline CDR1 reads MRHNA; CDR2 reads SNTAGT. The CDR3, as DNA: TGTCACCGGGGGGGCGGCAATCAGCCCCAGCATTTT. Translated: CHRGGGNQPQHF.

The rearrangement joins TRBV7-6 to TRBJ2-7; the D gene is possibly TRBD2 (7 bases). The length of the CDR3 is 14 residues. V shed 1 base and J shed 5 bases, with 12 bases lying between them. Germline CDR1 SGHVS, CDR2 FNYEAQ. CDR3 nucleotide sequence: TGTGCCAGCAGCTTAGGTTGGGGGGGCCACGAGCAGTACTTC. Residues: CASSLGWGGHEQYF.

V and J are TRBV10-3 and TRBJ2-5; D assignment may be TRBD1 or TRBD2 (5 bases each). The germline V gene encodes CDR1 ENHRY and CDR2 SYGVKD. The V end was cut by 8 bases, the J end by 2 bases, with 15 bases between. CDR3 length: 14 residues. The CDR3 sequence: CAIGDRDVQETQYF. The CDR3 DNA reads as TGTGCCATCGGCGATCGGGACGTGCAAGAGACCCAGTACTTC.

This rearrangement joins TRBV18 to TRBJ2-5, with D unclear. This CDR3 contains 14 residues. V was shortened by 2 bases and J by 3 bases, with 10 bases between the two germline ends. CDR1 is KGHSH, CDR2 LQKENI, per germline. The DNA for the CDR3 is TGTGCCAGCTCACCATATCAGGCCGAAGAGACCCAGTACTTC. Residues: CASSPYQAEETQYF.

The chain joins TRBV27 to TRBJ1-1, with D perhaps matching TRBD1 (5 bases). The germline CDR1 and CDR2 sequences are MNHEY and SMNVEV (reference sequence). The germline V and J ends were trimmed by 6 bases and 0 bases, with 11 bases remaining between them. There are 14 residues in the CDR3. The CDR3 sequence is CASRATGLNTEAFF. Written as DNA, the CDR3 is TGTGCCAGCAGGGCCACAGGCCTGAACACTGAAGCTTTCTTT.

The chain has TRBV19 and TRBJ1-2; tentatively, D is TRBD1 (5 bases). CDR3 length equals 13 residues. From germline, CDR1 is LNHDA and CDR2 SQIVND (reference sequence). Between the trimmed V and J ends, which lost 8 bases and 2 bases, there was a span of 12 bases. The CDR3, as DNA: TGTGCCAGTGGACCGACAGTGAACTATGGCTACACCTTC. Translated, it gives CASGPTVNYGYTF.

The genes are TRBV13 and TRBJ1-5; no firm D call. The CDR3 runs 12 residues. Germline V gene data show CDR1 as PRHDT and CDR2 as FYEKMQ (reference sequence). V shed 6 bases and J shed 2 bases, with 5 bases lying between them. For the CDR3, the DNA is TGTGCCAGCAGTGCCGGCAATCAGCCCCAGCATTTT. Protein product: CASSAGNQPQHF. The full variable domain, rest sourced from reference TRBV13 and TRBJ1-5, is AAGVIQSPRHLIKEKRETATLKCYPIPRHDTVYWYQQGPGQDPQFLISFYEKMQSDKGSIPDRFSAQQFSDYHSELNMSSLELGDSALYFCASSAGNQPQHFGDGTRLSIL.

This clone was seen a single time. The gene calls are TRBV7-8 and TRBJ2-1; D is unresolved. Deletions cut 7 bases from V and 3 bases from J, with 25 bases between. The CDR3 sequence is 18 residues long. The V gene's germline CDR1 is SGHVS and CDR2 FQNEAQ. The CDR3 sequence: CASTQPPPWTVGYNEQFF. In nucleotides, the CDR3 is TGTGCCAGCACCCAGCCCCCGCCGTGGACGGTAGGCTACAATGAGCAGTTCTTC.

The CDR3 loop is CASSQTSGSPYEQYF. DNA of the CDR3: TGTGCCAGCAGCCAAACTAGCGGGAGCCCCTACGAGCAGTACTTC. The chain joins TRBV4-2 to TRBJ2-7, with 11 bases fitting TRBD2. This CDR3 has 15 amino acids. The V segment lost 2 bases and the J segment 2 bases; nucleotides outside the gene matches: 2. Germline lookup yields CDR1 LGHNA and CDR2 YNFKEQ.

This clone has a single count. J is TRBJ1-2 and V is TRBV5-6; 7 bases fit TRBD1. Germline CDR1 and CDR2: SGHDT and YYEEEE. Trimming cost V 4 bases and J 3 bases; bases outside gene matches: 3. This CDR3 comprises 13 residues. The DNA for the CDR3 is TGTGCCAGCAGCACAGGGGATGACTATGGCTACACCTTC. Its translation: CASSTGDDYGYTF.

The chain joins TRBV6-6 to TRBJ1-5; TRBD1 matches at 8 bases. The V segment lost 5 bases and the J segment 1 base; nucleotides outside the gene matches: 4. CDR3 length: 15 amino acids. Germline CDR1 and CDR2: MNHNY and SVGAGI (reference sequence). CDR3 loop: CASSRQGKSNQPQHF. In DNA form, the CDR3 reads TGTGCCAGCAGTCGACAGGGGAAAAGCAATCAGCCCCAGCATTTT.